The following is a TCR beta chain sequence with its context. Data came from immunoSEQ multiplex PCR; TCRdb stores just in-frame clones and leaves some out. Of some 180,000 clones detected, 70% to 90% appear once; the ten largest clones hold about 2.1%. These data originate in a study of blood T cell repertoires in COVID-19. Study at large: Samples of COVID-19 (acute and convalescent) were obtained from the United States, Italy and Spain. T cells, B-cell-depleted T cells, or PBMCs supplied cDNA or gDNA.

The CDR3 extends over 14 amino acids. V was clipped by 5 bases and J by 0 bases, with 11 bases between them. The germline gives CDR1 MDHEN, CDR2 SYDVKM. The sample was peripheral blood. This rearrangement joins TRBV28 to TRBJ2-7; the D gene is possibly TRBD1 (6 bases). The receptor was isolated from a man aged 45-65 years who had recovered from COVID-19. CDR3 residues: CASSRRTDSYEQYF. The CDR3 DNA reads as TGTGCCAGCAGTCGGAGGACAGACTCCTACGAGCAGTACTTC.